Below are 15 T cell receptor beta chains sequenced from a single sample in a study of shared clonotypes between healthy human individuals. Repertoires were generated with immunoSEQ multiplex PCR, while TCRdb's copy carries only in-frame clones and drops some. The sample has 950,000 to 1,200,000 clones, roughly 80% seen once; the top ten hold almost 0.9%. The sequenced material came from memory CD4+ T cells from PBMCs. This sample's subset: CD45RA-negative fraction. The source is a young man in good health. Some clones in this sample may be carry-over from other donors' samples.

The chain employs TRBV28 and TRBJ1-1, with 7 bases fitting TRBD1. Trimming took 2 bases from V and 2 from J; bases not matched to a gene: 5. The CDR3 runs 15 residues. Germline V lookup: CDR1 MDHEN, CDR2 SYDVKM. CDR3 loop: CASSLMDRPNTEAFF. The CDR3 DNA reads as TGTGCCAGCAGTTTAATGGACAGGCCCAACACTGAAGCTTTCTTT.

J is TRBJ1-5 and V is TRBV5-1, with a possible D match to TRBD1 (5 bases). CDR1 is SGHRS, CDR2 YFSETQ, per germline. Trimming left V 0 bases short and J 9 bases short, with 13 bases between. The CDR3 runs to 14 residues. The CDR3 is CASSLEGPGGPQHF. In nucleotides, the CDR3 is TGCGCCAGCAGCTTGGAGGGGCCGGGCGGGCCCCAGCATTTT.

V usage is TRBV19 and J usage is TRBJ1-2; TRBD1 is a possible D gene (6 bases). The CDR3 sequence is 13 residues long. V shed 4 bases and J shed 7 bases, with 13 bases lying between them. Per germline, CDR1 LNHDA and CDR2 SQIVND (reference sequence). The CDR3 sequence is CASSRSGHLGYTF. The CDR3 nucleotides are TGTGCCAGTAGTAGGTCGGGACATCTTGGCTACACCTTC.

The chain has TRBV30 and TRBJ1-1, with no clear D. V lost 5 bases to trimming and J lost 7 bases, with 11 bases between them. CDR3 length: 11 amino acids. Germline values: CDR1 GTSNPN, CDR2 SVGIG (reference sequence). Here the CDR3 DNA reads TGTGCCTGGGGGGTGGCTGGTGAAGCTTTCTTT. It translates to CAWGVAGEAFF.

The rearrangement uses TRBV21-1 and TRBJ1-5; TRBD1 reflects the table's D call only, with no check against the DNA. TRBV21-1 counts as a pseudogene. The CDR3 is 14 residues long. CDR3 DNA: TGTGCCAGCAGCCGCCGATACAGGACTCAGCCCCAGCATTTT. It specifies CASSRRYRTQPQHF.

This chain connects TRBV14 to TRBJ2-7, with 14 bases matching TRBD2. This CDR3 has 18 amino acids. CDR1 is SGHDN, CDR2 FVKESK, per germline. J was trimmed by 4 bases and V by 6 bases; bases with no gene match: 14. CDR3 DNA: TGTGCCAGCAGTCTGACGTCCGGGACTAGCGGGAGCAGGTACGAGCAGTACTTC. This translates into CASSLTSGTSGSRYEQYF.

J is TRBJ2-7 and V is TRBV4-2; 8 nucleotides agree with TRBD2. This CDR3 contains 18 residues. V trimming: 1 base; J trimming: 0 bases; junction bases outside the gene matches: 11. The germline V gene encodes CDR1 LGHNA and CDR2 YNFKEQ. CDR3 protein: CASSQGGGLLSSSYEQYF. In nucleotides, the CDR3 is TGTGCCAGCAGCCAAGGCGGGGGGCTCCTCTCGAGCTCCTACGAGCAGTACTTC.

The chain carries TRBV6-6 and TRBJ2-7; D gene uncertain. The CDR3 consists of 13 residues. Trimming took off 6 bases at V and 5 bases at J, with 14 bases between the two ends. Germline V gene lookup returns CDR1 MNHNY and CDR2 SVGAGI (reference sequence). CDR3 amino acids: CASSVDGWDEQYF. The CDR3 coding sequence is TGTGCCAGCAGCGTGGACGGTTGGGACGAGCAGTACTTC.

This clone was counted only a few times. The sample holds other DNA sequences that translate to the same CDR3. The gene calls are TRBV7-9 and TRBJ1-1; D gene uncertain. The CDR3 runs 14 residues. Germline values: CDR1 SEHNR, CDR2 FQNEAQ (reference sequence). Between the trimmed V and J ends, which lost 0 bases and 1 base, there was a span of 6 bases. CDR3 nucleotides: TGTGCCAGCAGCTTAGCGGGCGGGAACACTGAAGCTTTCTTT. Translated: CASSLAGGNTEAFF.

V is TRBV4-1 and J is TRBJ2-3; maybe TRBD2 (7 bases). Between the trimmed V and J ends, which lost 3 bases and 6 bases, there was a span of 19 bases. The CDR3 length is 16 residues. Germline V CDR1 and CDR2: MGHRA, YSYEKL. The CDR3 coding sequence is TGCGCCAGCAGCCAGTGGTCTAGCGGAGGGGGGGATACGCAGTATTTT. Encoded protein: CASSQWSSGGGDTQYF.

The chain recombines TRBV10-2 with TRBJ2-7, with 8 bases fitting TRBD2. CDR1 WSHSY and CDR2 SAAADI come from the germline V gene. The CDR3 spans 14 residues. The V gene end was trimmed by 3 bases and the J gene end by 4 bases; junction bases not matched to a gene: 5. DNA for the CDR3: TGCGCCAGCAGTGAAACGGGAGGGAGTTACGAGCAGTACTTC. It is translated as CASSETGGSYEQYF.

This sequence joins TRBV27 and TRBJ2-1, with D perhaps matching TRBD1 (6 bases). The V end was cut by 4 bases, the J end by 2 bases, with 12 bases between. Per germline, CDR1 MNHEY and CDR2 SMNVEV (reference sequence). The CDR3 loop spans 15 amino acids. This CDR3 is CASSSLDSAYNEQFF. The CDR3 coding sequence is TGTGCCAGCAGTTCCTTGGACAGCGCCTACAATGAGCAGTTCTTC.

The rearrangement links TRBV4-2 to TRBJ2-7, with D possibly matching TRBD1 (5 bases). Between the trimmed V and J ends, which lost 3 bases and 2 bases, there was a span of 14 bases. The CDR3 runs 15 residues. Per the germline V gene, CDR1 is LGHNA and CDR2 is YNFKEQ. CDR3 amino acids: CASSQGLVLTYEQYF. The CDR3 region has the DNA TGTGCCAGCAGCCAGGGGCTAGTTTTAACCTACGAGCAGTACTTC.

Turning to this clone: Other DNA sequences in this specimen translate into the identical CDR3. The chain combines TRBV5-1 with TRBJ2-5; 7 nucleotides align to TRBD2. The CDR3 loop spans 14 amino acids. V lost 4 bases to trimming and J lost 5 bases; unmatched junction nucleotides: 8. CDR1 SGHRS and CDR2 YFSETQ come from the germline V gene. Here the CDR3 reads CASSPRAGDETQYF. In DNA, the CDR3 is TGCGCCAGCAGCCCCCGCGCGGGGGATGAGACCCAGTACTTC.

This clone has a single count. The V gene is TRBV5-4, the J gene TRBJ2-3; a possible D gene is TRBD1 (5 bases). Germline V lookup: CDR1 SGHNT, CDR2 YYREEE (reference sequence). V was clipped by 2 bases and J by 2 bases, with 15 bases between them. This CDR3 contains 16 residues. The CDR3 DNA reads TGTGCCAGCAGCTTCGAAAACAGGAGCCCCACAGATACGCAGTATTTT. Its translation: CASSFENRSPTDTQYF.